Following are 18 T cell receptor beta chains from one sample sequenced in a study of beta chain features in type 1 diabetes. Regarding the study as a whole: Significant though moderate, a shortening of TCRB CDR3s appeared in all four CD4+ subsets of Type 1 diabetes patients.

The antigens of these receptors remain unknown. Investigators reverse transcribed all isolated RNA, so they sequenced expressed TCRB transcripts. Produced via immunoSEQ multiplex PCR; TCRdb's table is partial and in-frame only. Counted here are fewer than 450,000 clones, about 13% occurring once; the ten biggest clones make up approximately 0.016%. Source material: naive CD4+ T cells from blood. These receptors were collected from a woman between 18 and 30 years old with type 1 diabetes.

The chain employs TRBV10-3 and TRBJ2-1; D might be TRBD2 (5 bases). Germline V gene data show CDR1 as ENHRY and CDR2 as SYGVKD. The V end lost 10 bases, the J end lost 7 bases, and 17 bases lay between the germline ends. The CDR3 sequence is 13 residues long. The CDR3 DNA follows: TGTGCCACTAGGGAACGGGAAGGGAATGAGCAGTTCTTC. Translated, it gives CATREREGNEQFF.

This chain uses TRBV29-1 with TRBJ1-3; D unresolved. The germline V gene has CDR1 SQVTM and CDR2 ANQGSEA. This CDR3 contains 14 residues. The ends were cut back, 7 bases at V and 0 bases at J, with 13 bases in the middle. As DNA, the CDR3 is TGCAGCGCCCTAAGCCTCTACTCTGGAAACACCATATATTTT. Residues: CSALSLYSGNTIYF.

The chain has TRBV30 and TRBJ1-3, with D hard to call. The CDR3 is made up of 14 amino acids. Trimming pared 0 bases from V and 2 bases from J, leaving 8 bases between. CDR1 is GTSNPN and CDR2 is SVGIG in the germline V gene (reference sequence). CDR3 protein: CAWSVTVTGNTIYF. The CDR3 DNA is TGTGCCTGGAGTGTAACGGTTACTGGAAACACCATATATTTT.

V usage is TRBV6-6 and J usage is TRBJ2-4; D not resolved. CDR3 length: 12 amino acids. Germline assignment: CDR1 MNHNY and CDR2 SVGAGI (reference sequence). Trimming shortened V by 9 bases and J by 4 bases, and 10 bases separated the two germline ends. The CDR3 spells CASAQEKNIQYF. The DNA for the CDR3 is TGTGCCAGTGCTCAGGAAAAAAACATTCAGTACTTC.

V usage is TRBV11-2 and J usage is TRBJ2-1, with 8 positions matching TRBD2. This CDR3 contains 14 residues. The germline CDR1 and CDR2 sequences are SGHAT and FQNNGV. V trimming: 5 bases; J trimming: 0 bases; junction bases outside the gene matches: 0. CDR3 sequence (DNA): TGTGCCAGCAGCGCGGGGGGCTCCTACAATGAGCAGTTCTTC. Protein product: CASSAGGSYNEQFF.

This clone was picked up a small number of times. In DNA form, the CDR3 reads TGTGCCAGCAGCGCTCCCCGGGGTAGACACAATGAGCAGTTCTTC. Translation gives CASSAPRGRHNEQFF. V usage is TRBV9 and J usage is TRBJ2-1; D possibly corresponds to TRBD2 (5 bases). Germline CDR1 and CDR2: SGDLS and YYNGEE. Trimming cost V 3 bases and J 5 bases, with 15 bases left between them. The CDR3 extends over 15 amino acids.

As concerns this clone: The junction does not match germline at one end; this may be a read error. The chain uses TRBV28 and TRBJ1-1, with D unresolved. The CDR3 length is 10 residues. Germline lookup yields CDR1 MDHEN and CDR2 SYDVKM. CDR3 DNA: TGTGCCACCGGGAACGCTGAAGCTTTCTTT. This gives the protein CATGNAEAFF.

V and J are TRBV7-2 and TRBJ2-5, with 8 nucleotides matching TRBD2. The CDR3 is made up of 15 amino acids. V was clipped by 5 bases and J by 1 base; unmatched bases: 6. The germline gives CDR1 SGHTA, CDR2 FQGNSA. The CDR3 region is CASSTRTSSQETQYF. The CDR3 bases are TGTGCCAGCAGCACCAGGACTAGCAGCCAAGAGACCCAGTACTTC.

The chain joins TRBV7-2 to TRBJ1-1; D is undetermined. Germline V gene data show CDR1 as SGHTA and CDR2 as FQGNSA. V lost 1 base to trimming and J lost 0 bases, with 6 bases between them. This CDR3 is built from 14 residues. The CDR3 protein is CASSLEAVNTEAFF. As DNA, the CDR3 is TGTGCCAGCAGCTTAGAGGCGGTGAACACTGAAGCTTTCTTT.

The DNA of the CDR3 is TGTGCCAGCAGTTTCGCTTTCGGAGGCGCGGATACGCAGTATTTT. Amino acids: CASSFAFGGADTQYF. The chain recombines TRBV2 with TRBJ2-3; possible D gene TRBD2, 5 bases. Germline CDR1 reads SNHLY; CDR2 reads FYNNEI. Trimming took off 5 bases at V and 6 bases at J, with 18 bases between the two ends. CDR3 size: 15 residues.

This clone was recorded a few times. V is TRBV7-2 and J is TRBJ1-1, with D tentatively TRBD1 (5 bases). Trimming shortened V by 3 bases and J by 2 bases, and 10 bases separated the two germline ends. This CDR3 is 14 amino acids long. The germline CDR1 and CDR2 sequences are SGHTA and FQGNSA. CDR3: CASSFQRGNTEAFF. In nucleotides, the CDR3 is TGTGCCAGCAGCTTTCAAAGGGGCAACACTGAAGCTTTCTTT. Full variable domain (outside the CDR3, taken from reference TRBV7-2 and TRBJ1-1): GAGVSQSPSNKVTEKGKDVELRCDPISGHTALYWYRQSLGQGLEFLIYFQGNSAPDKSGLPSDRFSAERTGGSVSTLTIQRTQQEDSAVYLCASSFQRGNTEAFFGQGTRLTVV.

The CDR3 DNA follows: TGTGCCAGCAGCTTACGAGGATCGTACCAAGAGACCCAGTACTTC. Translating it yields CASSLRGSYQETQYF. The chain combines TRBV7-2 with TRBJ2-5, with D unresolved. V was clipped by 2 bases and J by 0 bases, with 10 bases between them. The CDR3 runs 15 residues. Germline V lookup: CDR1 SGHTA, CDR2 FQGNSA.

The V call is TRBV2, the J call TRBJ2-1; 10 bases agree with TRBD2. Losses at the gene ends were 4 bases for V and 9 bases for J; bases not matched to a gene: 9. The germline V gene encodes CDR1 SNHLY and CDR2 FYNNEI. CDR3 length: 15 residues. CDR3 DNA sequence: TGTGCCAGCAGTGTTAGCGGGAGGTTAATAAGTGAGCAGTTCTTC. Protein product: CASSVSGRLISEQFF.

This clone was recorded a few times. The chain has TRBV30 and TRBJ2-1; 12 bases line up with TRBD1. Germline V gene lookup returns CDR1 GTSNPN and CDR2 SVGIG (reference sequence). This CDR3 has 16 amino acids. Trimming removed 3 bases from V and 7 bases from J; junction bases left unmatched: 10. The CDR3: CAWRHPGTGGSNEQFF. The CDR3 DNA follows: TGTGCCTGGAGGCATCCCGGGACAGGGGGCTCAAATGAGCAGTTCTTC. The full variable domain, with the rest looked up from reference TRBV30 and TRBJ2-1, is SQTIHQWPATLVQPVGSPLSLECTVEGTSNPNLYWYRQAAGRGLQLLFYSVGIGQISSEVPQNLSASRPQDRQFILSSKKLLLSDSGFYLCAWRHPGTGGSNEQFFGPGTRLTVL.

The chain is built from TRBV6-1 and TRBJ2-5; the D gene is possibly TRBD2 (7 bases). The CDR3 sequence is 12 residues long. Trimming shortened V by 6 bases and J by 3 bases, and 8 bases separated the two germline ends. Germline assignment: CDR1 MNHNS and CDR2 SASEGT. CDR3 sequence: CASRGGEETQYF. As DNA, the CDR3 is TGTGCCAGCAGAGGGGGGGAAGAGACCCAGTACTTC.

This clone was seen a handful of times. The chain is built from TRBV6-5 and TRBJ1-2, with D unclear. The V end was cut by 0 bases, the J end by 5 bases, with 16 bases between. CDR1 MNHEY and CDR2 SVGAGI come from the germline V gene. The CDR3 is 16 residues long. The CDR3, as DNA: TGTGCCAGCAGTTACTCGAAATTTCCTCTAGGTTATGGCTACACCTTC. Translated, it gives CASSYSKFPLGYGYTF.

Note on this clone: Different DNA sequences within this sample yield the same CDR3. The chain joins TRBV5-1 to TRBJ2-5; TRBD2 aligns across 9 bases. Germline V CDR1 and CDR2: SGHRS, YFSETQ. The V gene end was trimmed by 6 bases and the J gene end by 2 bases; junction bases not matched to a gene: 2. The CDR3 covers 13 residues. The CDR3 spells CASTLAGQETQYF. The CDR3 nucleotides read TGCGCCAGCACCCTAGCGGGACAAGAGACCCAGTACTTC.

V and J are TRBV7-9 and TRBJ2-3, with D tentatively TRBD2 (6 bases). V was shortened by 5 bases and J by 2 bases, with 14 bases between the two germline ends. The CDR3 spans 15 residues. Germline CDR1 and CDR2: SEHNR and FQNEAQ (reference sequence). The CDR3 spells CASSLPGLITDTQYF. The CDR3 nucleotides read TGTGCCAGCAGCCTACCTGGACTAATCACAGATACGCAGTATTTT.